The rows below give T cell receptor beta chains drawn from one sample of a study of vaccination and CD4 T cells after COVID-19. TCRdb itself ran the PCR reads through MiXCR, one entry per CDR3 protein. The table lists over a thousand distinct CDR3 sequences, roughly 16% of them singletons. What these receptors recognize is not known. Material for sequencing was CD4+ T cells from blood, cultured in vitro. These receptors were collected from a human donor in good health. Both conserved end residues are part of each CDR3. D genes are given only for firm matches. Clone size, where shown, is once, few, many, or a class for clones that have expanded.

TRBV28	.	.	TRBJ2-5	CASSLVGSMWTQYF	TGTGCCAGCAGTTTGGTCGGATCGATGTGGACCCAGTACTTC
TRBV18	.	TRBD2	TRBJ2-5	CASSPPAGTSGLQETQYF	TGTGCCAGCTCACCACCGGCCGGGACTAGCGGGCTGCAAGAGACCCAGTACTTC
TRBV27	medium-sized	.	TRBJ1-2	CASSFAGIGVYTF	TGTGCCAGCAGTTTCGCGGGTATCGGGGTCTACACCTTC
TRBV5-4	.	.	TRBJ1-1	CASSFSITEAFF	TGTGCCAGCAGTTTCTCCATCACTGAAGCTTTCTTT
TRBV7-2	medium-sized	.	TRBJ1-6	CASSSPFRGRSPLHF	TGTGCCAGCAGCTCGCCTTTTAGGGGGAGATCACCCCTCCACTTT
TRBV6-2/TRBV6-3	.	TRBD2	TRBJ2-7	CASSYVRTSELSYEQYF	TGTGCCAGCAGTTACGTGCGGACTAGCGAATTATCCTACGAGCAGTACTTC
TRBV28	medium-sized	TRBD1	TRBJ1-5	CASSFVRGRGENQPQHF	TGTGCCAGCAGTTTTGTCAGGGGGCGCGGAGAGAATCAGCCCCAGCATTTT
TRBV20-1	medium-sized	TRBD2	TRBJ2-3	CSARDPGGGGITDTQYF	TGCAGTGCTAGAGATCCTGGCGGGGGGGGGATCACAGATACGCAGTATTTT
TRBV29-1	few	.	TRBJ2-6	CSVWSGANVLTF	TGCAGCGTTTGGTCTGGGGCCAACGTCCTGACTTTC
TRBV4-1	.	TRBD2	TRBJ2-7	CASSQEWGGAGEQYF	TGCGCCAGCAGCCAAGAGTGGGGAGGGGCGGGCGAGCAGTACTTC
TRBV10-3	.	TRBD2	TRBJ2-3	CAIRGTSGGAGADTQYF	TGTGCCATCAGGGGGACTAGCGGGGGGGCCGGAGCAGATACGCAGTATTTT
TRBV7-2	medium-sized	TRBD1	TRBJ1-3	CASSSRQGGNTIYF	TGTGCCAGCAGCTCCCGACAGGGCGGAAACACCATATATTTT
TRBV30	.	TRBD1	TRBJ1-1	CAWSVPVAGGNTEAFF	TGTGCCTGGAGTGTACCAGTCGCAGGGGGCAACACTGAAGCTTTCTTT
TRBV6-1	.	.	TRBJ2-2	CASSPIFPATPNTGELFF	TGTGCCAGCAGTCCCATCTTTCCCGCAACCCCGAACACCGGGGAGCTGTTTTTT
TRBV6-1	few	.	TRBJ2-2	CASRVGYGYTGELFF	TGTGCCAGCAGAGTCGGGTATGGCTACACCGGGGAGCTGTTTTTT
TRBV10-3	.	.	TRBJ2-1	CAIREALRDEQFF	TGTGCCATCAGGGAGGCCCTTAGGGATGAGCAGTTCTTC
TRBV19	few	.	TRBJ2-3	CATKGFSSTDTQYF	TGTGCCACTAAGGGCTTTTCGAGCACAGATACGCAGTATTTT